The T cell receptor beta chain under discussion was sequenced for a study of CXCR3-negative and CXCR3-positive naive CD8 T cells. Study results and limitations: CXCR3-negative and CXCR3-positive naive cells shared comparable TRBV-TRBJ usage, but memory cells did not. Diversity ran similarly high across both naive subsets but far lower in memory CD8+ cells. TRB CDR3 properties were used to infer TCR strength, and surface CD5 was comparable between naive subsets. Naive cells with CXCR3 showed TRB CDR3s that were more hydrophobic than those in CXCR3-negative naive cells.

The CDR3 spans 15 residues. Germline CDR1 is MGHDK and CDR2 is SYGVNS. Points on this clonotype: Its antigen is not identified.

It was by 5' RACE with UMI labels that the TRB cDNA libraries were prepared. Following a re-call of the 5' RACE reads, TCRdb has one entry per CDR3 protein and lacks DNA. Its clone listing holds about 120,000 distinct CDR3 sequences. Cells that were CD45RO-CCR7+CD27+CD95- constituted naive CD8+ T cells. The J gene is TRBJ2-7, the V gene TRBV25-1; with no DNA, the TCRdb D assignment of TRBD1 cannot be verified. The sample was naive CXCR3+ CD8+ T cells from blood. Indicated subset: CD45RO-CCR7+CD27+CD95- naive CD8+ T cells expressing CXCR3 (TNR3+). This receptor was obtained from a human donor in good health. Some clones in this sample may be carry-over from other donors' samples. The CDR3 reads CASSTPGQGSYEQYF.